The source of this T cell receptor beta chain is a study of neurological immune-mediated disorders. The making of cDNA relied on 5'RACE with 10-nucleotide random UMIs. TCRdb independently ran MiXCR on the 5' RACE reads; one entry per CDR3 protein. The sample consists of roughly 59,000 distinct CDR3 sequences, roughly 5% of them appearing once. Trimming stripped 6 bases from V and 1 base from J, with 7 bases between. The germline gives CDR1 DFQATT, CDR2 SNEGSKA (reference sequence). This CDR3 has 12 amino acids. Study conclusions and caveats: With the multiple sclerosis repertoire cluster, none of the clinical or MRI features showed an association. The greatest degree of TCR clonal expansion was observed in HTLV-1-associated myelopathy, with the lowest in multiple sclerosis, below that of healthy controls.

This clonotype was seen more than once but under ten times. The antigen remains unidentified. This sequence originates from a human donor with multiple sclerosis. The donor label of this sample is uncertain. The specimen was PBMCs. The V and J genes are TRBV20-1 and TRBJ1-5; D remains unclear. The CDR3 here is CSAGLSNQPQHF. The CDR3 nucleotides are TGCAGTGCGGGGTTGAGCAATCAGCCCCAGCATTTT.